A selection of T cell receptor beta chains follows, all from one sample in a study of blood T cell repertoires in COVID-19. Sequencing used immunoSEQ multiplex PCR; TCRdb keeps in-frame clones, though not all of them. The sample includes 360,000 or so clones, 90% of them seen just once. The source material was peripheral blood. The receptors shown here come from a young man with active or convalescent COVID-19. Each CDR3 is given with its conserved first and last residue. D genes are given only for firm matches.

TGTGCCAGCAGCTTAGCGTCGGGACAGGGGGCCTACGAGCAGTACTTC CASSLASGQGAYEQYF TRBD1 TRBJ2-7 TRBV7-9
TGTGCCACCAGCGGACTATCGAGCTCCTACAATGAGCAGTTCTTC CATSGLSSSYNEQFF - TRBJ2-1 TRBV24-1
TGTGCCAGCAGTTTCACCCGGGGTCAGCCCCAGCATTTT CASSFTRGQPQHF - TRBJ1-5 TRBV6-2/TRBV6-3
TGTGCCAGCAGCTCCCACACCGAGCCCCAGCATTTT CASSSHTEPQHF - TRBJ1-5 TRBV11-2
TGTGCCAGCAGGCAATTATCGGGGGGACCCTATGGCTACACCTTC CASRQLSGGPYGYTF - TRBJ1-2 TRBV27
TGTGCCAGCAGCCCGACTCAGGGGGCCGTTCCCTACGAGCAGTACTTC CASSPTQGAVPYEQYF TRBD1 TRBJ2-7 TRBV9
TGTGCCAGCAGCTGGGCAGGGCCCATTTCCTACGAGCAGTACTTC CASSWAGPISYEQYF - TRBJ2-7 TRBV11-2
TGTGCCAGCAGTTTCCGAACTACAGGGGGGGTAGATGGCTACACCTTC CASSFRTTGGVDGYTF TRBD1 TRBJ1-2 TRBV27
TGTGCCAGCAGGACAGGACATTACTATGGCTACACCTTC CASRTGHYYGYTF - TRBJ1-2 TRBV12-3/TRBV12-4
TGTGCCAGCAGTTCTTTCGGGCGCGGGGACAATCAGCCCCAGCATTTT CASSSFGRGDNQPQHF - TRBJ1-5 TRBV6-5